Sequencing of this T cell receptor beta chain was carried out in a study of cytomegalovirus exposure and HLA in healthy donors. Looking at the study overall: An early release of data contained some 80 million unique TCRs, which came from HLA-typed donors.

A word on this clone: Its target is unknown.

PCR primers comprised 60 Vbeta and 13 Jbeta primers. This table comes from immunoSEQ multiplex PCR, and its TCRdb copy is limited to in-frame clones, with some not included. The table includes 65,000 or so clones, around 80% detected once. Whole-study results and caveats: In a later analysis, HLA-associated beta chains showed higher expansion and lower generation probabilities than comparable chains.

Germline-derived CDR1 and CDR2 are SEHNR and FQNEAQ (reference sequence). The CDR3 loop spans 12 amino acids. Trimming cost V 5 bases and J 0 bases, with 5 bases left between them. Each donor was healthy, and each was a bone marrow donor. The sample consisted of PBMCs. The rearrangement uses TRBV7-9 and TRBJ2-7; D not resolved. The sequence derives from a girl aged 10-17 years in good health and CMV-seropositive. The CDR3 protein is CASSASSYEQYF. For the CDR3, the DNA is TGTGCCAGCAGCGCGAGCTCCTACGAGCAGTACTTC.